This TCR beta chain emerged from a study of blood T cell repertoires in COVID-19. In the study overall: Whether acute or convalescent, the COVID-19 samples came from the United States, Italy and Spain. The cDNA or gDNA used as material had been derived from T cells, B-cell-depleted T cells, or PBMCs.

In germline, CDR1 is SGHDN, CDR2 FVKESK. V lost 5 bases to trimming and J lost 4 bases, with 15 bases between them. The CDR3 has 14 residues. In the original processing: Amplifying reference gene primers gave estimates of nucleated cell counts. TCRdb's copy holds only in-frame clones and misses some; the assay was immunoSEQ multiplex PCR. From that table come the V and J calls and clone size; the DNA was used to work out D and trimming. The sample lists roughly 60,000 clones; approximately 92% were seen once. This TCR derives from a woman at least 80 years old with active COVID-19. The chain carries TRBV14 and TRBJ2-7, with D possibly being TRBD1 (6 bases). The sequenced sample consisted of peripheral blood. The CDR3 loop is CASSENRVRYEQYF. The CDR3 DNA is TGTGCCAGCAGCGAAAACAGGGTGCGGTACGAGCAGTACTTC.